The 18 T cell receptor beta chains in this list originate from one sample, sequenced in a study of shared clonotypes between healthy human individuals. Measured with immunoSEQ multiplex PCR; TCRdb has only the in-frame clones, and not every one. The data contain some 300,000 clones, less than 75% of them singletons. Sequencing was carried out using memory CD4+ T cells sorted from blood. Stated subset: CD45RA-negative fraction. All receptors come from a young man in good health.

V and J are TRBV5-5 and TRBJ2-7, with 7 bases aligning to TRBD1. The J segment lost 5 bases and the V segment lost 3 bases, leaving 8 bases of the junction unmatched. The CDR3 is made up of 14 amino acids. CDR1 is SGHKS and CDR2 is YYEKEE in the germline V gene (reference sequence). The CDR3 nucleotides read TGTGCCAGCAGCTATCACGACAGGGCGAACGAGCAGTACTTC. It is translated as CASSYHDRANEQYF.

J is TRBJ1-3 and V is TRBV6-4; TRBD1 is a possible D gene (6 bases). This CDR3 is built from 13 residues. V was cut by 3 bases and J by 5 bases, with 8 bases left in between. Germline CDR1 and CDR2: MRHNA and SNTAGT. CDR3 protein: CASSEGGRNTIYF. CDR3 sequence (DNA): TGTGCCAGCAGTGAAGGGGGTCGAAACACCATATATTTT.

V and J are TRBV5-1 and TRBJ2-2; D is unresolved. The V gene's germline CDR1 is SGHRS and CDR2 YFSETQ. The CDR3 contains 15 residues. V lost 0 bases and J 3 bases, leaving 9 bases between the germline ends. CDR3 region: CASSLVGPYTGELFF. CDR3 bases: TGCGCCAGCAGCTTGGTTGGGCCTTACACCGGGGAGCTGTTTTTT.

This clone is a singleton in its sample. DNA of the CDR3: TGTGCCTGGAGTGACAGGGGCGAGCAGTACTTC. Protein: CAWSDRGEQYF. V usage is TRBV30 and J usage is TRBJ2-7; 7 bases fit TRBD1. V dropped 1 base and J dropped 6; count of bases not matched to a gene: 0. The CDR3 runs to 11 residues. Germline CDR1 GTSNPN, CDR2 SVGIG (reference sequence).

The DNA for the CDR3 is TGTGCCAGCTCACCCTTAGGACAACGGGGCGGGGGGATCGAGACCCAGTACTTC. Its translation: CASSPLGQRGGGIETQYF. The chain recombines TRBV18 with TRBJ2-5, with 8 positions matching TRBD2. Germline V lookup: CDR1 KGHSH, CDR2 LQKENI. The CDR3 loop spans 18 amino acids. V lost 3 bases, J lost 5 bases, and 17 bases stayed unmatched.

Details on this clone: Different DNA sequences within this sample yield the same CDR3. The V call is TRBV2, the J call TRBJ1-1; unclear D gene. The V end was cut by 8 bases, the J end by 3 bases, with 13 bases between. From germline, CDR1 is SNHLY and CDR2 FYNNEI. CDR3 length: 13 amino acids. Here the CDR3 reads CASAWGMDTEAFF. The CDR3 coding sequence is TGTGCCAGCGCATGGGGAATGGACACTGAAGCTTTCTTT. Supplemented by reference TRBV2 and TRBJ1-1, the full variable domain reads EPEVTQTPSHQVTQMGQEVILRCVPISNHLYFYWYRQILGQKVEFLVSFYNNEISEKSEIFDDQFSVERPDGSNFTLKIRSTKLEDSAMYFCASAWGMDTEAFFGQGTRLTVV.

This clone was observed a handful of times. V and J are TRBV2 and TRBJ1-1; D possibly corresponds to TRBD1 (6 bases). Per the germline V gene, CDR1 is SNHLY and CDR2 is FYNNEI. This CDR3 has 14 residues. V gave up 9 bases and J gave up 4 bases, with 18 bases separating them. The CDR3 nucleotides read TGTGCCAGTGGGGCTTGGGGGGCCGGCACTGAAGCTTTCTTT. Protein sequence: CASGAWGAGTEAFF.

J is TRBJ2-7 and V is TRBV29-1, with 7 nucleotides matching TRBD2. Per germline, CDR1 SQVTM and CDR2 ANQGSEA. Trimming cost V 4 bases and J 5 bases; bases outside gene matches: 14. This CDR3 is built from 15 residues. CDR3 in DNA: TGCAGCGTTGGTTGGTCGGGGCAGCTAGCGGACGAGCAGTACTTC. It codes for CSVGWSGQLADEQYF.

The chain links TRBV9 to TRBJ2-5; 9 bases match TRBD2. The CDR3 runs 18 residues. V gave up 3 bases and J gave up 1 base; unmatched junction bases: 13. Germline lookup yields CDR1 SGDLS and CDR2 YYNGEE. The DNA for the CDR3 is TGTGCCAGCAGCGCCCAGTCTCCTAGCGGGGAATTCCAAGAGACCCAGTACTTC. This sequence encodes CASSAQSPSGEFQETQYF.

J is TRBJ2-2 and V is TRBV9; 9 bases agree with TRBD2. The CDR3 has 18 residues. V lost 0 bases to trimming and J lost 2 bases; unmatched junction nucleotides: 8. Looked up from germline, CDR1 is SGDLS and CDR2 is YYNGEE. DNA of the CDR3: TGTGCCAGCAGCGTAGAACTAGCGGGTTACTCCAACACCGGGGAGCTGTTTTTT. It codes for CASSVELAGYSNTGELFF.

The rearrangement joins TRBV5-4 to TRBJ2-2; D unclear. The CDR3 runs to 12 residues. Trimming left V 8 bases short and J 3 bases short, with 8 bases between. Germline assignment: CDR1 SGHNT and CDR2 YYREEE (reference sequence). The CDR3 loop reads CASQSDTGELFF. The CDR3 DNA sequence: TGTGCCAGTCAAAGTGACACCGGGGAGCTGTTTTTT.

The chain is built from TRBV18 and TRBJ1-4; D ambiguous. Germline V gives CDR1 KGHSH, CDR2 LQKENI. The CDR3 totals 15 residues. The V and J ends lost 0 bases and 1 base respectively, with 6 bases between them. The CDR3 DNA sequence: TGTGCCAGCTCACCACCGGGAGAAACTAATGAAAAACTGTTTTTT. Amino acid sequence: CASSPPGETNEKLFF.

This clone was recorded only once. The chain couples TRBV7-6 to TRBJ2-1, with TRBD2 as a possible D gene (6 bases). Germline V gene data show CDR1 as SGHVS and CDR2 as FNYEAQ. The V end lost 8 bases, the J end lost 8 bases, and 13 bases lay between the germline ends. There are 12 residues in the CDR3. The CDR3 sequence is CASFGSFDEQFF. The CDR3 DNA reads as TGTGCCAGCTTCGGGAGTTTCGATGAGCAGTTCTTC. Drawing the rest from reference TRBV7-6 and TRBJ2-1, the complete variable domain is GAGVSQSPRYKVTKRGQDVALRCDPISGHVSLYWYRQALGQGPEFLTYFNYEAQQDKSGLPNDRFSAERPEGSISTLTIQRTEQRDSAMYRCASFGSFDEQFFGPGTRLTVL.

The V call is TRBV5-1, the J call TRBJ2-7; 8 bases are a match to TRBD2. The CDR3 consists of 14 residues. V shed 2 bases and J 3 bases; nucleotides not matched to a gene: 4. Germline V gene lookup returns CDR1 SGHRS and CDR2 YFSETQ. The chain's CDR3 is CASSFTSGNYEQYF. The CDR3 DNA is TGCGCCAGCAGCTTTACTAGCGGAAACTACGAGCAGTACTTC.

The chain combines TRBV7-8 with TRBJ2-1, with 7 bases aligning to TRBD2. This CDR3 spans 15 amino acids. The germline V gene encodes CDR1 SGHVS and CDR2 FQNEAQ. J was trimmed by 5 bases and V by 6 bases; bases with no gene match: 10. DNA of the CDR3: TGTGCCAGCAGTTCTTTCGGGGGGAGAAACAATGAGCAGTTCTTC. As protein: CASSSFGGRNNEQFF.

This chain links TRBV5-5 with TRBJ2-1; TRBD2 matches 8 bases. V lost 4 bases to trimming and J lost 10 bases; unmatched junction nucleotides: 16. The CDR3 totals 16 residues. Germline CDR1 is SGHKS and CDR2 is YYEKEE (reference sequence). The CDR3 loop is CASSPAGGEGRGEQFF. The DNA for the CDR3 is TGTGCCAGCAGCCCGGCCGGGGGGGAGGGCCGGGGAGAGCAGTTCTTC.

In its sample, this clone was seen once. V and J are TRBV28 and TRBJ2-5, with D maybe TRBD2 (5 bases). Trimming removed 4 bases at V and 2 bases at J, with 14 bases between. CDR3 size: 15 residues. Germline assignment: CDR1 MDHEN and CDR2 SYDVKM. The CDR3 region has the DNA TGTGCCAGCAGTTCGAGGAGGTTACGGCAAGAGACCCAGTACTTC. Its translation is CASSSRRLRQETQYF.

This clone appeared a few times. V is TRBV19 and J is TRBJ1-2; D may be TRBD1 (5 bases). This CDR3 has 14 amino acids. CDR1 LNHDA and CDR2 SQIVND come from the germline V gene (reference sequence). V was clipped by 0 bases and J by 0 bases, with 5 bases between them. The DNA for the CDR3 is TGTGCCAGTAGTATAGACAGGGCTAACTATGGCTACACCTTC. It translates to CASSIDRANYGYTF.